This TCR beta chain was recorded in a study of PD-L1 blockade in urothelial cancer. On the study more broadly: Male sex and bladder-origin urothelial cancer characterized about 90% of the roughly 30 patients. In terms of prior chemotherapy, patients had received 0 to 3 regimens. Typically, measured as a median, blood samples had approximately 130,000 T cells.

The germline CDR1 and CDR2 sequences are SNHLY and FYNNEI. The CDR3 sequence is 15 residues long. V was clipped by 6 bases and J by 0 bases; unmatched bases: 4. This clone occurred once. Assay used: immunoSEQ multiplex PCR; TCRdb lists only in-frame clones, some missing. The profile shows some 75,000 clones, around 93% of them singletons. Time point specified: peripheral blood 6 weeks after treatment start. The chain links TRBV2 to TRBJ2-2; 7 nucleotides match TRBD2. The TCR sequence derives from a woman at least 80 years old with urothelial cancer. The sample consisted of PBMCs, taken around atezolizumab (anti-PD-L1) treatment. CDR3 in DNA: TGTGCCAGCAGACTAGCGTCAGCGAACACCGGGGAGCTGTTTTTT. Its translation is CASRLASANTGELFF.